The clone carrying this T cell receptor (beta chain) showed up many times. A read error may account for a junction end that differs from germline. Germline CDR1 reads MDHEN; CDR2 reads SYDVKM. The CDR3 runs 12 residues. RNA was extracted from bulk tissue without any cell sorting. This entry is derived from a study of tumor and adjacent non-tumor tissue in lung cancer. A modified ARM-PCR protocol with three rounds of nested PCR amplified TCRbeta. TCRdb recomputed calls from the multiplex PCR reads with MiXCR, one row per CDR3 protein. The table has about 79,000 distinct CDR3 sequences, roughly 72% seen once.

Material: lung tumor tissue. The sequence was collected from a woman between 35 and 50 years old with non-small cell lung cancer. V is TRBV28 and J is TRBJ1-5; perhaps TRBD1 as D (5 bases). The chain's CDR3 is CASSSGARQVFF. In DNA form, the CDR3 reads TGTGCCAGCAGTTCCGGGGCCCGCCAAGTTTTTTTT.